This T cell receptor (beta chain) was sequenced in a study of CD8 T cells in Susac syndrome. TCR beta sequencing covered blood CD8+ and CD4+ T cells. In the multiple sclerosis control group, patients were treatment-naive and had stable or active relapsing-remitting disease. The CD8+ and CD4+ T cells were negatively isolated, with the TEMRA cells enriched by FACS. Germline trimming cut 3 bases from V and 0 bases from J; bases unmatched to any gene: 2. This CDR3 has 15 residues. Germline assignment: CDR1 MNHEY and CDR2 SMNVEV (reference sequence). Reverse transcription of 0.5 to 1 ug RNA was performed with random hexamers. MiXCR, applied by TCRdb to the immunoSEQ multiplex PCR reads, yields one record per CDR3 protein. The sample records approximately 300,000 distinct CDR3 sequences, 85% being singletons.

This clonotype originated in a human donor with multiple sclerosis. This chain joins TRBV27 and TRBJ2-1, with 7 bases that match TRBD1. Sample: CD8+ T cells from PBMCs. The DNA for the CDR3 is TGTGCCAGCAGTTTGACAGGGCCCTCCTACAATGAGCAGTTCTTC. Translating it yields CASSLTGPSYNEQFF.